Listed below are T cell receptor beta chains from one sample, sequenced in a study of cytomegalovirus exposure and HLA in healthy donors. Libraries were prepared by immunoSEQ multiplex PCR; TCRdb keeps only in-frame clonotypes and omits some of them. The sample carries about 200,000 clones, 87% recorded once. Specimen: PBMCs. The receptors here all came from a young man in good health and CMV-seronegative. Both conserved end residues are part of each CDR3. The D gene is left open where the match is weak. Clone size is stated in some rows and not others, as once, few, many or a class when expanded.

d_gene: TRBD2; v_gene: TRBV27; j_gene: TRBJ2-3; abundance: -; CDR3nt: TGTGCCAGCCCCTGTCGGGGGGTGGGCACAGATACGCAGTATTTT; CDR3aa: CASPCRGVGTDTQYF
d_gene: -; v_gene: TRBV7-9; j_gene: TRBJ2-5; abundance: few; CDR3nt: TGTGCCAGCAGCGCGAGACTAGAGGTGACCCAGTACTTC; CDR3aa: CASSARLEVTQYF
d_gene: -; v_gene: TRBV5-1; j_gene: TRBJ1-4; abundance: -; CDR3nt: TGCGCCAGCAGCAGAGATAGATCAACTAATGAAAAACTGTTTTTT; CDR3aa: CASSRDRSTNEKLFF
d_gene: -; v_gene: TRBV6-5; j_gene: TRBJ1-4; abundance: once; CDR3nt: TGTGCCAGCAGCTACTTAGGACTTCGGGGAGGAAAACTGTTTTTT; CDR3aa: CASSYLGLRGGKLFF
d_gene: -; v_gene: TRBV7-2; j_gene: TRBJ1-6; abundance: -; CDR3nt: TGTGCCAGCAGCTTAGATTTCAGTCAGGGGATTTCACCCCTCCACTTT; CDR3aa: CASSLDFSQGISPLHF
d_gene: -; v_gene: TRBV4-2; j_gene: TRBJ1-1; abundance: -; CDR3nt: TGTGCCAGCAGCCAAACCCCCCGGGGTAGCACTGAAGCTTTCTTT; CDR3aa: CASSQTPRGSTEAFF
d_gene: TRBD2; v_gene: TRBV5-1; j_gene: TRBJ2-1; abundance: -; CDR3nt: TGCGCCAGCAGCCCGGGACTAGCGGGAGTAGAATCCTACAATGAGCAGTTCTTC; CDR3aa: CASSPGLAGVESYNEQFF
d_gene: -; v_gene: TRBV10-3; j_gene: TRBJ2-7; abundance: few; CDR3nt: TGTGCCATCAGTGAGTCATCGCCCGGGGAAAAGGAGCAGTACTTC; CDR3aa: CAISESSPGEKEQYF
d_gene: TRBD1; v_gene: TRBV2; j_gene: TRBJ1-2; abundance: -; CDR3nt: TGTGCCGTGAGGGGGCAGATCTCTGGCTACACCTTC; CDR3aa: CAVRGQISGYTF
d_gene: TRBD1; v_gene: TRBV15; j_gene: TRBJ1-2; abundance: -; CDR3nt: TGTGCCACCAGCAGGGCACAGGGGGATGGCTACACCTTC; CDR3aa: CATSRAQGDGYTF
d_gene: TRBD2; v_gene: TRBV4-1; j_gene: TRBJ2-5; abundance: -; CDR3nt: TGCGCCAGCAGCCAAGATCGATCCGGGGGACTAGCGGGAGGAAAGGGCCAGTACTTC; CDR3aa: CASSQDRSGGLAGGKGQYF
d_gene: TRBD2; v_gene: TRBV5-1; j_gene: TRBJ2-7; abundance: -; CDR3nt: TGCGCCAGCATGGCTAGCGGGAGTTCCTACGAGCAGTACTTC; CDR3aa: CASMASGSSYEQYF
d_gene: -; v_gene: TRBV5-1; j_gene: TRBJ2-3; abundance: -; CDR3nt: TGCGCCAGCAGCTTGAGGGGATCCACAGATACGCAGTATTTT; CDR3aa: CASSLRGSTDTQYF
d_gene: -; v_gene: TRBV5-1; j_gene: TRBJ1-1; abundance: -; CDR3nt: TGCGCCAGCAGCACGGACAGCAACCAAGCTTTCTTT; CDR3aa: CASSTDSNQAFF
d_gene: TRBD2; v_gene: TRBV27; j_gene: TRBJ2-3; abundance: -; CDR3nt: TGTGCCAGCAGGACTCTTACTAGCGGGAGGCTACGCACAGATACGCAGTATTTT; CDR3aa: CASRTLTSGRLRTDTQYF
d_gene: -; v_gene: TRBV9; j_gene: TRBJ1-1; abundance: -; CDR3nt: TGTGCCAGCAGCGGAGGTTCTTATGGCACTGAAGCTTTCTTT; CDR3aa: CASSGGSYGTEAFF
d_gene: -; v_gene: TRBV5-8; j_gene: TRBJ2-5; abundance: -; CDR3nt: TGTGCCAGCATGTACTCCCAAGAGACCCAGTACTTC; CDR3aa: CASMYSQETQYF
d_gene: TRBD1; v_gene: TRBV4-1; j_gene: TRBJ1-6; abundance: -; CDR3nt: TGCGCCAGCAGCCAACCGACAGGGGGAGGTTCACCCCTCCACTTT; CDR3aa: CASSQPTGGGSPLHF
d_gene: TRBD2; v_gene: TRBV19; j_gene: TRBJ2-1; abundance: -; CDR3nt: TGTGCCAGTACGGCGGGGGGCCTTTACAATGAGCAGTTCTTC; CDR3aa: CASTAGGLYNEQFF
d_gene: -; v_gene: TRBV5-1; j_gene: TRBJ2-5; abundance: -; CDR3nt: TGCGCCAGCAGCCGAGCAGGGACTCAAGAGACCCAGTACTTC; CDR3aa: CASSRAGTQETQYF
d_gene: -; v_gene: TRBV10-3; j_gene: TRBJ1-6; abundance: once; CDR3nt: TGTGCCATCAGTGAGCGGGGGAATTCACCCCTCCACTTT; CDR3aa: CAISERGNSPLHF
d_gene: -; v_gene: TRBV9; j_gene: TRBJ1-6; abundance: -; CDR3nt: TGTGCCAGCAGCGACCCTCCCGGCGGGGTAAATTCACCCCTCCACTTT; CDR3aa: CASSDPPGGVNSPLHF
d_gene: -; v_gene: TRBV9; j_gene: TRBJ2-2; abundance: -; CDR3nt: TGTGCCAGCAGCTTGCCGGGACATACCGGGGAGCTGTTTTTT; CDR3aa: CASSLPGHTGELFF
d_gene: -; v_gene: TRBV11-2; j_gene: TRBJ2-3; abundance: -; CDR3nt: TGTGCCAGCAGCTTAGCCGGAGATACGCAGTATTTT; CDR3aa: CASSLAGDTQYF
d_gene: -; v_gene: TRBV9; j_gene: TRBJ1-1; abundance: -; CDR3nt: TGTGCCAGCAGCGTAGGGGGCTCCACTGAAGCTTTCTTT; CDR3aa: CASSVGGSTEAFF
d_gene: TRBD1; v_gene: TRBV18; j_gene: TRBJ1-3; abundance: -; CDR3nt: TGTGCCAGCTCACCACCGGGACAGCGGGGAAACACCATATATTTT; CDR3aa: CASSPPGQRGNTIYF
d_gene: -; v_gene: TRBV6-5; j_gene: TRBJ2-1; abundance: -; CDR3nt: TGTGCCAGCAGCCCTTCAGGGGTCTCCTACAATGAGCAGTTCTTC; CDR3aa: CASSPSGVSYNEQFF
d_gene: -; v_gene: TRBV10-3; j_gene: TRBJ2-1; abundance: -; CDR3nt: TGTGCCATCAGTGAGAGGAGAACAGACAGTTCCTACAATGAGCAGTTCTTC; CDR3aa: CAISERRTDSSYNEQFF